One sample yielded the 27 T cell receptor beta chains listed below, sequenced in a study of blood T cell repertoires in COVID-19. The method was immunoSEQ multiplex PCR; TCRdb's version includes in-frame clones alone and lacks a portion of them. The table lists about 41,000 clones, approximately 90% of them singletons, with under 4.5% in the top ten. The sequencing input was peripheral blood. These receptors came from a man aged 55 to 69 with acute or convalescent COVID-19.

As for this clone: Other DNA sequences in this sample translate to the same CDR3. The chain carries TRBV3-1 (or the pseudogene TRBV3-2) and TRBJ2-7; the match to TRBD1 covers 8 bases. In germline, CDR1 is LGHDT, CDR2 YNNKEL (reference sequence). The CDR3 spans 14 residues. Unmatched junction bases numbered 7, after V lost 3 bases and J lost 6 bases. In nucleotides, the CDR3 is TGTGCCAGCAGCCAGGCAGGGGGCCGGGGCGAGCAGTACTTC. This codes for CASSQAGGRGEQYF.

The chain is built from TRBV28 and TRBJ1-6; 7 bases line up with TRBD1. The germline gives CDR1 MDHEN, CDR2 SYDVKM. Trimming removed 6 bases from V and 7 bases from J; junction bases left unmatched: 6. The CDR3 length is 14 residues. The CDR3 region is CASSPGTVNSPLHF. In DNA, the CDR3 is TGTGCCAGCAGCCCCGGGACAGTGAATTCACCCCTCCACTTT.

The V call is TRBV12-5, the J call TRBJ1-6; D gene ambiguous. The CDR3 contains 14 residues. Looked up from germline, CDR1 is LGHNT and CDR2 is FRNRAP. The ends were cut back, 1 base at V and 4 bases at J, with 5 bases in the middle. The DNA of the CDR3 is TGTGCTAGTGGTTTGGACAGTTATAATTCACCCCTCCACTTT. Encoded protein: CASGLDSYNSPLHF.

This chain links TRBV3-1 (or the pseudogene TRBV3-2) with TRBJ1-2, with D uncertain. V lost 1 base to trimming and J lost 1 base, with 7 bases between them. In germline, CDR1 is LGHDT, CDR2 YNNKEL (reference sequence). The CDR3 length is 14 residues. DNA of the CDR3: TGTGCCAGCAGCCAAGGTACTTTTAACTATGGCTACACCTTC. This codes for CASSQGTFNYGYTF.

This chain links TRBV30 with TRBJ1-1; TRBD1 matches at 7 bases. The trim removed 2 bases at V and 3 bases at J, leaving 3 bases unmatched. The CDR3 is 13 amino acids. Looked up from germline, CDR1 is GTSNPN and CDR2 is SVGIG (reference sequence). The CDR3 DNA reads as TGTGCCTGGAGTAGAACAGGGGACACTGAAGCTTTCTTT. Its translation is CAWSRTGDTEAFF.

The V call is TRBV6-5, the J call TRBJ2-4, with D maybe TRBD1 (5 bases). Germline assignment: CDR1 MNHEY and CDR2 SVGAGI. V was trimmed by 5 bases and J by 7 bases, leaving 12 bases between them. CDR3 length: 13 residues. CDR3 residues: CASSPGGANIQYF. The CDR3 DNA reads TGTGCCAGCAGTCCGGGTGGGGCGAACATTCAGTACTTC.

The chain combines TRBV21-1 with TRBJ1-2; the table's D call, TRBD1, was not checked against the DNA. TRBV21-1 is tagged as a pseudogene. This CDR3 is 15 amino acids long. The chain's CDR3 is CASSKAQGQGDGYTF. Here the CDR3 DNA reads TGTGCCAGCAGCAAAGCGCAGGGACAAGGAGATGGCTACACCTTC.

J is TRBJ1-1 and V is TRBV9, with 12 bases that match TRBD1. The CDR3 length is 18 residues. The germline gives CDR1 SGDLS, CDR2 YYNGEE. Trimming cost V 4 bases and J 3 bases; bases outside gene matches: 13. The chain's CDR3 is CASSSSVGQGAMYTEAFF. The CDR3 DNA follows: TGTGCCAGCAGCTCTAGTGTGGGACAGGGGGCAATGTACACTGAAGCTTTCTTT.

The chain joins TRBV27 to TRBJ1-5; D call uncertain. Trimming cost V 7 bases and J 0 bases, with 13 bases left between them. This CDR3 has 15 amino acids. Germline V CDR1 and CDR2: MNHEY, SMNVEV (reference sequence). The CDR3 DNA is TGTGCCAGCAAAGACACAAGTTATAGCAATCAGCCCCAGCATTTT. It codes for CASKDTSYSNQPQHF.

This sequence joins TRBV7-6 and TRBJ1-1; 8 bases map to TRBD1. The CDR3 loop spans 17 amino acids. V dropped 6 bases and J dropped 0; count of bases not matched to a gene: 12. Germline CDR1 is SGHVS and CDR2 is FNYEAQ. As DNA, the CDR3 is TGTGCCAGCAGTAGAATGGGGCAGGGGGCTTTGAACACTGAAGCTTTCTTT. Amino acid sequence: CASSRMGQGALNTEAFF.

The J gene is TRBJ2-1, the V gene TRBV3-1 (or the pseudogene TRBV3-2), with 7 bases identical to TRBD2. The germline V gene encodes CDR1 LGHDT and CDR2 YNNKEL (reference sequence). CDR3 length: 14 amino acids. The V segment lost 7 bases and the J segment 2 bases; nucleotides outside the gene matches: 5. The CDR3 nucleotides read TGTGCCAGCACCCCTAGCGGAGCCTACAATGAGCAGTTCTTC. Translation gives CASTPSGAYNEQFF.

The CDR3, as DNA: TGTGCCAGCAGCTCCACAGGGGACTCCTACAATGAGCAGTTCTTC. Translated: CASSSTGDSYNEQFF. V gene TRBV7-7 combines with J gene TRBJ2-1, with 7 bases aligning to TRBD1. V shed 4 bases and J 0 bases; nucleotides not matched to a gene: 3. This CDR3 spans 15 amino acids. Germline lookup yields CDR1 SSHAT and CDR2 FNYEAQ (reference sequence).

This rearrangement joins TRBV11-2 to TRBJ2-3; 9 bases fit TRBD2. The germline CDR1 and CDR2 sequences are SGHAT and FQNNGV. This CDR3 region has 15 residues. V shed 5 bases and J 1 base; nucleotides not matched to a gene: 4. This CDR3 reads CASSPPSGGTDTQYF. The CDR3 nucleotides are TGTGCCAGCAGCCCCCCTAGCGGGGGCACAGATACGCAGTATTTT. Based on the CDR3 plus reference TRBV11-2 and TRBJ2-3, the full variable domain is EAGVAQSPRYKIIEKRQSVAFWCNPISGHATLYWYQQILGQGPKLLIQFQNNGVVDDSQLPKDRFSAERLKGVDSTLKIQPAKLEDSAVYLCASSPPSGGTDTQYFGPGTRLTVL.

The chain employs TRBV10-3 and TRBJ1-1; perhaps TRBD1 as D (6 bases). V gave up 5 bases and J gave up 1 base, with 11 bases separating them. Germline lookup yields CDR1 ENHRY and CDR2 SYGVKD. The CDR3 spans 14 residues. The CDR3 DNA is TGTGCCATCAGTCGGGGGGCCAGGAACACTGAAGCTTTCTTT. It yields the protein CAISRGARNTEAFF.

This chain uses TRBV3-1 (or the pseudogene TRBV3-2) with TRBJ1-6, with D perhaps matching TRBD1 (5 bases). Germline V gives CDR1 LGHDT, CDR2 YNNKEL (reference sequence). Trimming cost V 7 bases and J 7 bases, with 17 bases left between them. This CDR3 is 15 amino acids long. CDR3 sequence reads: CASTLGGRPNSPLHF. The CDR3 bases are TGTGCCAGCACCCTCGGGGGGAGGCCGAATTCACCCCTCCACTTT.

This clone was seen only once. This CDR3 reads CASRQAGETQYF. For the CDR3, the DNA is TGTGCCAGTAGGCAGGCTGGGGAGACCCAGTACTTC. The chain recombines TRBV19 with TRBJ2-5; D is unresolved. Germline-derived CDR1 and CDR2 are LNHDA and SQIVND (reference sequence). CDR3 length: 12 amino acids. Trimming removed 6 bases at V and 5 bases at J, with 10 bases between.

The V gene is TRBV14, the J gene TRBJ1-2; the D gene is possibly TRBD1 (5 bases). The germline V gene encodes CDR1 SGHDN and CDR2 FVKESK. The CDR3 covers 17 residues. Trimming pared 1 base from V and 6 bases from J, leaving 21 bases between. In DNA, the CDR3 is TGTGCCAGCAGCCAAGTTTTCCAGGGCTACGGGAGTGATGGCTACACCTTC. Its protein is CASSQVFQGYGSDGYTF.

J is TRBJ1-2 and V is TRBV2; D is uncertain. The CDR3 spans 16 residues. The germline CDR1 and CDR2 sequences are SNHLY and FYNNEI. Between the trimmed V and J ends, which lost 4 bases and 4 bases, there was a span of 19 bases. The CDR3, as DNA: TGTGCCAGCAGTGCGGGGAGGAAACAGTCCTTCTATGGCTACACCTTC. Amino acids: CASSAGRKQSFYGYTF. Full variable domain (remainder filled in from reference TRBV2 and TRBJ1-2): EPEVTQTPSHQVTQMGQEVILRCVPISNHLYFYWYRQILGQKVEFLVSFYNNEISEKSEIFDDQFSVERPDGSNFTLKIRSTKLEDSAMYFCASSAGRKQSFYGYTFGSGTRLTVV.

CDR3 coding DNA: TGTGCCAGCAGTCAGACGACTAGGGGCTATGGCTACACCTTC. Protein sequence: CASSQTTRGYGYTF. This chain uses TRBV6-5 with TRBJ1-2; perhaps TRBD1 as D (5 bases). Germline V gene lookup returns CDR1 MNHEY and CDR2 SVGAGI. V lost 5 bases to trimming and J lost 4 bases, with 14 bases between them. The CDR3 consists of 14 residues.

The chain employs TRBV6-5 and TRBJ2-3; possibly TRBD1 for D (6 bases). Trimming left V 0 bases short and J 1 base short, with 11 bases between. The CDR3 sequence is 16 residues long. Germline lookup yields CDR1 MNHEY and CDR2 SVGAGI. The DNA of the CDR3 is TGTGCCAGCAGTTACTCGGGGGCGCCTGGCACAGATACGCAGTATTTT. It codes for CASSYSGAPGTDTQYF.

The gene calls are TRBV10-1 and TRBJ1-5, with TRBD1 matching 10 bases. With 6 bases clipped from V and 1 base from J, the junction kept 12 bases outside the gene matches. The germline gives CDR1 WNHNN, CDR2 SYGVQD (reference sequence). The length of the CDR3 is 18 residues. DNA of the CDR3: TGCGCCAGCAGAAGGCCGGGACAGGGGTTTGGAAGCAATCAGCCCCAGCATTTT. This codes for CASRRPGQGFGSNQPQHF.

The chain joins TRBV5-1 to TRBJ1-3; TRBD1 might be the D (5 bases). Looked up from germline, CDR1 is SGHRS and CDR2 is YFSETQ. Between the trimmed V and J ends, which lost 0 bases and 0 bases, there was a span of 10 bases. This CDR3 has 16 residues. The CDR3 region is CASSLGGLTSGNTIYF. In nucleotides, the CDR3 is TGCGCCAGCAGCTTGGGGGGCCTGACCTCTGGAAACACCATATATTTT.

This chain links TRBV30 with TRBJ1-6; 9 bases fit TRBD1. Germline V gene lookup returns CDR1 GTSNPN and CDR2 SVGIG (reference sequence). With V trimmed by 5 bases and J by 0 bases, 5 bases remained unmatched. The CDR3 consists of 16 residues. For the CDR3, the DNA is TGTGCCTGGGGGGGACAGGGAAGCTCCTATAATTCACCCCTCCACTTT. Translation gives CAWGGQGSSYNSPLHF.

Here the CDR3 reads CASSQVTGGLNSPLHF. Written as DNA, the CDR3 is TGCGCCAGCAGCCAAGTGACAGGCGGTCTAAATTCACCCCTCCACTTT. This sequence joins TRBV4-3 and TRBJ1-6; D perhaps matches TRBD1 (6 bases). V was trimmed by 1 base and J by 7 bases, leaving 14 bases between them. Germline V gives CDR1 LGHNA, CDR2 YSLEER. This CDR3 region has 16 residues.

The chain uses TRBV10-2 and TRBJ1-6, with no clear D. The CDR3 is made up of 14 amino acids. The germline V and J ends were trimmed by 7 bases and 7 bases, with 14 bases remaining between them. Germline values: CDR1 WSHSY, CDR2 SAAADI. The CDR3 sequence: CASTDTRGNSPLHF. In DNA form, the CDR3 reads TGCGCCAGCACCGACACGAGAGGGAATTCACCCCTCCACTTT.

CDR3 residues: CASSPGLFEAFF. The DNA of the CDR3 is TGTGCCAGCAGCCCTGGGCTATTTGAAGCTTTCTTT. The chain carries TRBV6-2 or TRBV6-3 and TRBJ1-1; D gene unclear. The V and J ends lost 6 bases and 7 bases respectively, with 12 bases between them. Germline CDR1 reads MNHEY; CDR2 reads SVGEGT. The CDR3 extends over 12 amino acids.

The chain combines TRBV6-5 with TRBJ2-7; TRBD1 aligns across 9 bases. CDR3 length equals 14 residues. Germline V CDR1 and CDR2: MNHEY, SVGAGI. The trim removed 2 bases at V and 6 bases at J, leaving 5 bases unmatched. The CDR3 nucleotides read TGTGCCAGCAGTTACCGGGACAGGGTCCGCGAGCAGTACTTC. It codes for CASSYRDRVREQYF.